A single sample is the source of the 3 T cell receptor beta chains below, sequenced in a study of beta chain features in type 1 diabetes. What was sequenced were expressed TCRB transcripts, since all of the isolated RNA had been reverse transcribed. The method was immunoSEQ multiplex PCR; TCRdb's version includes in-frame clones alone and lacks a portion of them. This sample has hundreds of thousands of clones, with 14% found just once. Sequencing was carried out using central memory CD4+ T cells from blood. The source is a man aged 30 to 39 in good health.

The rearrangement uses TRBV27 and TRBJ2-7; 11 nucleotides line up with TRBD2. Germline values: CDR1 MNHEY, CDR2 SMNVEV (reference sequence). Trimming removed 3 bases from V and 3 bases from J; junction bases left unmatched: 7. There are 16 residues in the CDR3. Here the CDR3 DNA reads TGTGCCAGCAGTTTCGCTAGCGGGGGGCGATTCTACGAGCAGTACTTC. Encoded protein: CASSFASGGRFYEQYF.

This clone was observed a few times. At one of its ends the junction is not consistent with the germline gene, which may arise from a read error. Other DNA sequences from this sample encode an identical CDR3 as well. The J gene is TRBJ2-4, the V gene TRBV5-4; possibly TRBD1 for D (7 bases). The CDR3 spans 17 residues. The germline gives CDR1 SGHNT, CDR2 YYREEE (reference sequence). The CDR3 DNA reads as TGCGCCAGCAGCCAAGACTCAGGGGGGTTGGTCAAAAACATTCAGTACTTC. Its protein product is CASSQDSGGLVKNIQYF. Drawing the rest from reference TRBV5-4 and TRBJ2-4, the complete variable domain is ETGVTQSPTHLIKTRGQQVTLRCSSQSGHNTVSWYQQALGQGPQFIFQYYREEENGRGNFPPRFSGLQFPNYSSELNVNALELDDSALYLCASSQDSGGLVKNIQYFGAGTRLSVL.

As for this clone: An end of the junction does not agree with germline; a read error may underlie this. The chain links TRBV6-1 to TRBJ1-3; no reliable D call. Germline assignment: CDR1 MNHNS and CDR2 SASEGT. The CDR3 spans 12 residues. The CDR3 loop reads CASSAGGNTIYF. The CDR3, as DNA: TGCGCCAGCAGTGCTGGTGGAAACACCATATATTTT.